Sequencing of this T cell receptor (beta chain) was carried out in a study of T cell responses to AZD1222 COVID-19 vaccine. Study summary: Second-dose intervals of approximately 4 or approximately 12 weeks were pooled. Study findings and constraints: Spike-specific TCR breadth rose after two AZD1222 doses, and depth rose as well. Regions left unmutated in variants are reportedly the target of nearly half of spike-specific TCRs. White British donors predominated, females outnumbered males, and clonal diversity was possibly underestimated.

Germline CDR1 SGHTA, CDR2 FQGNSA. The V segment lost 4 bases and the J segment 8 bases; nucleotides outside the gene matches: 16. The CDR3 spans 17 residues. The data were produced by immunoSEQ multiplex PCR, yet TCRdb's version contains in-frame clones alone and is incomplete. The repertoire holds under 140,000 clones, with approximately 85% as singletons. As concerns this clone: The target antigen is unknown.

Sequencing used peripheral blood, obtained on day 0 of AZD1222 vaccination. This TCR was recovered from an adult in good health. The rearrangement uses TRBV7-2 and TRBJ1-4; 7 nucleotides align to TRBD1. The CDR3: CASSSPSYRGGREKLFF. CDR3 nucleotides: TGTGCCAGCAGCTCCCCGAGTTACAGGGGCGGAAGAGAAAAACTGTTTTTT.